The rows below give T cell receptor beta chains drawn from one sample of a study of CD8+CD57+ T cells in acquired aplastic anemia. TCRdb independently ran MiXCR on the reads; one entry per CDR3 protein. Counted here are roughly 130,000 distinct CDR3 sequences, roughly 50% occurring once; the ten biggest clones make up 2.5% to 3%. The sequenced sample consisted of sorted CD4+, CD8+, or CD8+CD57+ T cells (not recorded which) from PBMCs. The receptors were sampled from a human donor in good health, serving as a control. CDR3s include the opening cysteine and the closing phenylalanine or tryptophan. Each record gives: J gene, D gene, clone size, V gene, CDR3 protein, CDR3 DNA. D genes are given only for firm matches. Clone size, where shown, is once, few, many, or a class for clones that have expanded.

J gene: TRBJ2-7
D gene: TRBD2
clone size: NA
V gene: TRBV5-6
CDR3 protein: CASSLAIEREAYEQYF
CDR3 DNA: TGTGCCAGCAGCTTGGCCATCGAGCGGGAGGCCTACGAGCAGTACTTC

J gene: TRBJ2-7
D gene: TRBD1
clone size: many
V gene: TRBV6-5
CDR3 protein: CASSFPGQAGSYEQYF
CDR3 DNA: TGTGCCAGCAGTTTCCCGGGACAGGCGGGTTCCTACGAGCAGTACTTC

J gene: TRBJ2-1
D gene: NA
clone size: NA
V gene: TRBV2
CDR3 protein: CASEDSTDEQFF
CDR3 DNA: TGTGCCAGCGAAGACAGCACTGATGAGCAGTTCTTC

J gene: TRBJ2-3
D gene: TRBD2
clone size: few
V gene: TRBV6-2/TRBV6-3
CDR3 protein: CASSYSRSWTSDTDTQYF
CDR3 DNA: TGTGCCAGCAGTTACTCGAGGTCTTGGACTAGCGACACAGATACGCAGTATTTT

J gene: TRBJ2-1
D gene: TRBD1
clone size: many
V gene: TRBV20-1
CDR3 protein: CSARGPGTGVGGEQFF
CDR3 DNA: TGCAGTGCTAGAGGACCCGGGACAGGGGTAGGAGGTGAGCAGTTCTTC

J gene: TRBJ2-5
D gene: TRBD2
clone size: NA
V gene: TRBV20-1
CDR3 protein: CSAWEPAGGVETQYF
CDR3 DNA: TGCAGTGCTTGGGAACCAGCGGGGGGGGTAGAGACCCAGTACTTC

J gene: TRBJ2-3
D gene: TRBD2
clone size: many
V gene: TRBV5-1
CDR3 protein: CASSFSNGGSDTQYF
CDR3 DNA: TGCGCCAGCAGCTTCAGTAACGGGGGGTCAGATACGCAGTATTTT

J gene: TRBJ1-2
D gene: TRBD1
clone size: NA
V gene: TRBV10-3
CDR3 protein: CAISDGTGVYGYTF
CDR3 DNA: TGTGCCATCAGTGACGGGACAGGGGTCTATGGCTACACCTTC

J gene: TRBJ2-7
D gene: NA
clone size: many
V gene: TRBV20-1
CDR3 protein: CSARPNPGDYEQYF
CDR3 DNA: TGCAGTGCACGCCCCAACCCCGGGGACTACGAGCAGTACTTC

J gene: TRBJ2-1
D gene: NA
clone size: many
V gene: TRBV24-1
CDR3 protein: CATSEGQGMNEQFF
CDR3 DNA: TGTGCCACCAGTGAGGGGCAGGGAATGAATGAGCAGTTCTTC

J gene: TRBJ1-5
D gene: TRBD1
clone size: NA
V gene: TRBV29-1
CDR3 protein: CSVGTGKYQPQHF
CDR3 DNA: TGCAGCGTTGGGACAGGGAAGTACCAGCCCCAGCATTTT

J gene: TRBJ2-2
D gene: NA
clone size: NA
V gene: TRBV19
CDR3 protein: CASSILVGELFF
CDR3 DNA: TGTGCCAGTAGTATTTTAGTCGGGGAGCTGTTTTTT

J gene: TRBJ2-5
D gene: NA
clone size: once
V gene: TRBV7-8
CDR3 protein: CASSLQGSETQYF
CDR3 DNA: TGTGCCAGCAGCTTACAGGGGTCGGAGACCCAGTACTTC

J gene: TRBJ1-1
D gene: TRBD1
clone size: NA
V gene: TRBV9
CDR3 protein: CASSHNQGVETNTEAFF
CDR3 DNA: TGTGCCAGCAGCCATAATCAGGGGGTGGAAACAAACACTGAAGCTTTCTTT

J gene: TRBJ2-1
D gene: TRBD2
clone size: many
V gene: TRBV20-1
CDR3 protein: CSAREDGGGGLSSYNEQFF
CDR3 DNA: TGCAGTGCTAGAGAGGATGGAGGCGGGGGGCTTAGCTCCTACAATGAGCAGTTCTTC

J gene: TRBJ2-1
D gene: NA
clone size: NA
V gene: TRBV7-6
CDR3 protein: CACSSTGGGTYNEQLF
CDR3 DNA: TGTGCCTGCAGCTCGACCGGCGGGGGCACCTACAATGAGCAGCTCTTC

J gene: TRBJ2-7
D gene: NA
clone size: many
V gene: TRBV7-8
CDR3 protein: CASSLFGGGKKRYYEQYF
CDR3 DNA: TGTGCCAGCAGCTTATTCGGAGGGGGCAAGAAGCGGTATTACGAGCAGTACTTC

J gene: TRBJ1-2
D gene: TRBD1
clone size: NA
V gene: TRBV24-1
CDR3 protein: CATSQGGSSGYTF
CDR3 DNA: TGTGCCACCAGTCAAGGGGGCAGTAGTGGCTACACCTTC

J gene: TRBJ2-1
D gene: NA
clone size: many
V gene: TRBV5-4
CDR3 protein: CASSYRDSPYYNEQFF
CDR3 DNA: TGTGCCAGCAGCTATCGGGACTCCCCCTACTACAATGAGCAGTTCTTC

J gene: TRBJ1-2
D gene: NA
clone size: many
V gene: TRBV12-3/TRBV12-4
CDR3 protein: CASRPGQNYGYTF
CDR3 DNA: TGTGCCAGCCGACCAGGGCAGAACTATGGCTACACCTTC

J gene: TRBJ2-7
D gene: TRBD2
clone size: many
V gene: TRBV6-5
CDR3 protein: CASSYHSLAGSYEQYF
CDR3 DNA: TGTGCCAGCAGTTACCACTCACTAGCGGGGAGCTACGAGCAGTACTTC

J gene: TRBJ1-4
D gene: NA
clone size: many
V gene: TRBV5-1
CDR3 protein: CASRDGANEKLFF
CDR3 DNA: TGCGCCAGTCGGGACGGTGCGAATGAAAAACTGTTTTTT

J gene: TRBJ2-3
D gene: NA
clone size: NA
V gene: TRBV15
CDR3 protein: CATSREGQGSTDTQYF
CDR3 DNA: TGTGCCACCAGCCGAGAGGGGCAGGGGAGCACAGATACGCAGTATTTT

J gene: TRBJ1-3
D gene: NA
clone size: many
V gene: TRBV9
CDR3 protein: CASSVGESAGNTIYF
CDR3 DNA: TGTGCCAGCAGCGTAGGGGAGTCAGCCGGAAACACCATATATTTT

J gene: TRBJ1-6
D gene: TRBD1
clone size: NA
V gene: TRBV7-2
CDR3 protein: CASSSTGEGSPLHF
CDR3 DNA: TGTGCCAGCAGCTCGACAGGGGAAGGGTCACCCCTCCACTTT

J gene: TRBJ2-2
D gene: TRBD2
clone size: many
V gene: TRBV2
CDR3 protein: CASMAQGLANTGELFF
CDR3 DNA: TGTGCCAGCATGGCACAGGGACTAGCGAACACCGGGGAGCTGTTTTTT

J gene: TRBJ2-5
D gene: NA
clone size: many
V gene: TRBV29-1
CDR3 protein: CSVDTVLLETQYF
CDR3 DNA: TGCAGCGTTGACACTGTGCTTTTGGAGACCCAGTACTTC

J gene: TRBJ2-7
D gene: TRBD1
clone size: many
V gene: TRBV5-1
CDR3 protein: CASSLAPGQNYEQYF
CDR3 DNA: TGCGCCAGCAGCTTGGCCCCGGGACAGAATTACGAGCAGTACTTC

J gene: TRBJ1-2
D gene: NA
clone size: NA
V gene: TRBV4-3
CDR3 protein: CASSQGGPTNYGYTF
CDR3 DNA: TGCGCCAGCAGTCAAGGAGGGCCCACTAACTATGGCTACACCTTC

J gene: TRBJ1-1
D gene: NA
clone size: NA
V gene: TRBV2
CDR3 protein: CASSAIQGLNTEAFF
CDR3 DNA: TGTGCCAGCAGTGCCATACAGGGTCTGAATACTGAAGCTTTCTTT

J gene: TRBJ2-7
D gene: NA
clone size: NA
V gene: TRBV12-3/TRBV12-4
CDR3 protein: CASSLQTVSHEQYF
CDR3 DNA: TGTGCCAGCAGTCTCCAGACAGTGAGCCACGAGCAGTACTTC

J gene: TRBJ2-7
D gene: TRBD2
clone size: many
V gene: TRBV5-4
CDR3 protein: CASRGEGDEQYF
CDR3 DNA: TGTGCCAGCAGGGGGGAGGGAGACGAGCAGTACTTC

J gene: TRBJ2-6
D gene: TRBD1
clone size: many
V gene: TRBV20-1
CDR3 protein: CSARTGGNPGANVLTF
CDR3 DNA: TGCAGTGCCCGGACAGGGGGCAATCCTGGGGCCAACGTCCTGACTTTC

J gene: TRBJ1-1
D gene: NA
clone size: NA
V gene: TRBV10-1
CDR3 protein: CASSEQSTGLWSTEAFF
CDR3 DNA: TGCGCCAGCAGTGAGCAATCCACAGGGTTATGGTCCACTGAAGCTTTCTTT

J gene: TRBJ1-1
D gene: TRBD1
clone size: NA
V gene: TRBV9
CDR3 protein: CASSVTGWTEAFF
CDR3 DNA: TGTGCCAGCAGCGTGACAGGGTGGACTGAAGCTTTCTTT

J gene: TRBJ1-5
D gene: NA
clone size: NA
V gene: TRBV20-1
CDR3 protein: CSATRRLSGVSQPQHF
CDR3 DNA: TGCAGTGCTACTAGGCGTCTCTCAGGGGTAAGTCAGCCCCAGCATTTT

J gene: TRBJ1-3
D gene: NA
clone size: NA
V gene: TRBV6-2/TRBV6-3
CDR3 protein: CASAEPGRRGNTIYF
CDR3 DNA: TGTGCCAGCGCCGAACCAGGGAGGAGAGGAAACACCATATATTTT

J gene: TRBJ2-5
D gene: TRBD1
clone size: many
V gene: TRBV5-4
CDR3 protein: CASSLGGQGQETQYF
CDR3 DNA: TGTGCCAGCAGCTTGGGCGGACAGGGGCAAGAGACCCAGTACTTC